This is a list of T cell receptor beta chains from one sample in a study of blood T cell repertoires in COVID-19. Profiling relied on immunoSEQ multiplex PCR, and the TCRdb table lists in-frame clones only, not all of them. The data contain about 50,000 clones, 89% of them singletons. The sample taken for sequencing was peripheral blood. The receptors come from a man of 80 years or more with active or convalescent COVID-19. Each CDR3 is given with its conserved first and last residue. D genes are given only for firm matches. Rows may omit the clone size; those that give it use once, few, many or a size class.

cdr3_nt cdr3_aa clone_size cdr3_length d_call j_call v_call
TGTGCCAGCGGGGGGACAGCCGGAAACACCATATATTTT CASGGTAGNTIYF - 13 TRBD1 TRBJ1-3 TRBV25-1
TGTGCCAGCAGCTTGGTTCGAGGAGGATCCTTGCCAAGTAATTCACCCCTCCACTTT CASSLVRGGSLPSNSPLHF - 19 - TRBJ1-6 TRBV5-8
TGTGCCAGCAGCGAGACAGGGAGAGGGACTGAAGCTTTCTTT CASSETGRGTEAFF - 14 TRBD1 TRBJ1-1 TRBV6-5
TGTGCCAGCAGTATACAGGGGTTGGGTGAGCAGTTCTTC CASSIQGLGEQFF few 13 TRBD1 TRBJ2-1 TRBV2
TGTGCCAGCAGCTTAACGGGGGCGGGAGTGTCATATTTT CASSLTGAGVSYF - 13 - TRBJ2-3 TRBV2
TGTGCCATCAGTGACTTGGGACTAGTTTTCTTC CAISDLGLVFF once 11 TRBD2 TRBJ2-1 TRBV10-3
TGTGCCATCAAGGGGGTGGATTCACCCCTCCACTTT CAIKGVDSPLHF - 12 - TRBJ1-6 TRBV10-3
TGTGCCAGCAGCGGACCGGGACTAGCGGGCTCTGGGGCCAACGTCCTGACTTTC CASSGPGLAGSGANVLTF - 18 TRBD2 TRBJ2-6 TRBV9
TGTGCCAGCAGCAAAGTGCGGGGGTTCCGGCATGAGCAGTTCTTC CASSKVRGFRHEQFF - 15 - TRBJ2-1 TRBV21-1
TGCGCCAGCAGCCCGAGGGACAGAGCATACACTGAAGCTTTCTTT CASSPRDRAYTEAFF - 15 TRBD1 TRBJ1-1 TRBV4-1
TGTGCCAGCAGTGACAAACTAGCGGGAGGACCCAGGGTAGATACGCAGTATTTT CASSDKLAGGPRVDTQYF - 18 TRBD2 TRBJ2-3 TRBV6-2/TRBV6-3
TGCGCCAGCAGAACCGGACAGGACACTGAAGCTTTCTTT CASRTGQDTEAFF - 13 TRBD1 TRBJ1-1 TRBV5-1
TGTGCCAGCACTGGATTAGTAGCGGGGTCGGAATACAATGAGCAGTTCTTC CASTGLVAGSEYNEQFF - 17 TRBD2 TRBJ2-1 TRBV27
TGCAGCGTTGAACAGGCAGGGGAAGCTTTCTTT CSVEQAGEAFF - 11 - TRBJ1-1 TRBV29-1
TGTGCCACCAGTGCAGGGGGGAACACTGAAGCTTTCTTT CATSAGGNTEAFF - 13 TRBD1 TRBJ1-1 TRBV24-1
TGTGCCAGCAGCGTTGGGGGGACTAGCGGGAAAGAGACCCAGTACTTC CASSVGGTSGKETQYF - 16 TRBD2 TRBJ2-5 TRBV9
TGCAGCGTTGGCCTTCCGGGAATGGGCGGCTACACCTTC CSVGLPGMGGYTF - 13 - TRBJ1-2 TRBV29-1
TGTGCCAGTAGTAGTCCCGGGACAGGGAACTGGGGCTACACCTTC CASSSPGTGNWGYTF - 15 TRBD1 TRBJ1-2 TRBV19
TGTGCCAGCAGCTGGTCGGATAGGACTACCTACAATGAGCAGTTCTTC CASSWSDRTTYNEQFF - 16 - TRBJ2-1 TRBV5-6
TGCGCCAGCAGCTTTCCCCAGAGGCAAGAGACCCAGTACTTC CASSFPQRQETQYF - 14 - TRBJ2-5 TRBV5-1
TGTGCCAGCAGCTTAGGGGGCGGACTAGCGGGAGCCTACGAGCAGTACTTC CASSLGGGLAGAYEQYF once 17 TRBD2 TRBJ2-7 TRBV11-3
TGCGCCAGCAGCTTAGAGGGACTAGCGGGGACTGGGGCCAACGTCCTGACTTTC CASSLEGLAGTGANVLTF once 18 TRBD2 TRBJ2-6 TRBV5-1
TGTGCCAGTAGTCATGACAGGGACGCTGAAGCTTTCTTT CASSHDRDAEAFF - 13 TRBD1 TRBJ1-1 TRBV19
TGTGCCAGCAGATCAGCCCAGGGGAACACTGAAGCTTTCTTT CASRSAQGNTEAFF - 14 - TRBJ1-1 TRBV28
TGTGCCAGCACCCTCGGGGGGGCCCAACTCTACGAGCAGTACTTC CASTLGGAQLYEQYF - 15 TRBD2 TRBJ2-7 TRBV7-9
TGTGCCACCAGCAGACTTACTAGCGGGAGTGCGGATGAGCAGTTCTTC CATSRLTSGSADEQFF few 16 TRBD2 TRBJ2-1 TRBV15
TGCGCCAGTGAACCGGGACAGGGGGAACGGCAGTACTTC CASEPGQGERQYF - 13 TRBD1 TRBJ2-7 TRBV5-1
TGTGCCAGCAGCCTAGGGACAGGGGGCGAGGGCACTGAAGCTTTCTTT CASSLGTGGEGTEAFF - 16 TRBD1 TRBJ1-1 TRBV7-9
TGTGCCAGCAGCCGTGGGGGGGGAACTAACTACGAGCAGTACTTC CASSRGGGTNYEQYF - 15 TRBD2 TRBJ2-7 TRBV28
TGCAGCGTCGCCGGACAGAGCCCAGGTGTGGGCTACGAGCAGTACTTC CSVAGQSPGVGYEQYF - 16 - TRBJ2-7 TRBV29-1
TGTGCCAGCAGTGAATGGGGTCTAGCGGGGGCCACCTACAATGAGCAGTTCTTC CASSEWGLAGATYNEQFF once 18 TRBD2 TRBJ2-1 TRBV2
TGCAGCGTTGAAGGGACTACAACCTACGAGCAGTACTTC CSVEGTTTYEQYF - 13 - TRBJ2-7 TRBV29-1
TGCGCCAGCAGGCAAAGTTCACAGGGGGCGACGTGGGAGACCCAGTACTTC CASRQSSQGATWETQYF - 17 TRBD1 TRBJ2-5 TRBV5-1
TGCGCCAGCAGCCCCTGGACAGGGGTTTCTGGGGCCAACGTCCTGACTTTC CASSPWTGVSGANVLTF few 17 TRBD1 TRBJ2-6 TRBV5-1
TGTGCCTGGAGTACAGGGGTTTCGGAGACCCAGTACTTC CAWSTGVSETQYF - 13 TRBD1 TRBJ2-5 TRBV30
TGTGCCAGCAGCTTTCTGACAGGACGAGCTAACTATGGCTACACCTTC CASSFLTGRANYGYTF - 16 - TRBJ1-2 TRBV7-2
TGTGCCAGCAGCGTAGGACTAGACTACGAGCAGTACTTC CASSVGLDYEQYF - 13 - TRBJ2-7 TRBV9
TGTGCCAGCAGCGTCTATAGCAATCAGCCCCAGCATTTT CASSVYSNQPQHF - 13 - TRBJ1-5 TRBV6-5
TGCAGTGCTAGAGAAGCATATGGCTACACCTTC CSAREAYGYTF - 11 - TRBJ1-2 TRBV20-1
TGTGCCAGCAACTTCGACAGGGACCGAGAGACCCAGTACTTC CASNFDRDRETQYF - 14 TRBD1 TRBJ2-5 TRBV28
TGTGCCAGTAGTATCTCGGGGGGCCTGCCCCAGCATTTT CASSISGGLPQHF - 13 - TRBJ1-5 TRBV19
TGTGCCAGCAGCTCACAGGGAGCTCAGCCCCAGCATTTT CASSSQGAQPQHF - 13 - TRBJ1-5 TRBV7-2
TGCGCCAGCAGCCAAGAGCTCCGACGGGTATCTGGGGCCAACGTCCTGACTTTC CASSQELRRVSGANVLTF few 18 - TRBJ2-6 TRBV4-3
TGCAGTGCTAGCCGGGATACGCAGTATTTT CSASRDTQYF - 10 - TRBJ2-3 TRBV20-1
TGTGCCAGCAGTGAAAACAGGGGGCCTGGCTACACCTTC CASSENRGPGYTF - 13 TRBD1 TRBJ1-2 TRBV2
TGTGCCAGCAGCCCCCTTTGGGGGGTCTACAATGAGCAGTTCTTC CASSPLWGVYNEQFF - 15 - TRBJ2-1 TRBV28
TGTGCCAGCAGCCAATTGATGACAGAAAATCAGCCCCAGCATTTT CASSQLMTENQPQHF - 15 - TRBJ1-5 TRBV16
TGTGCCTGGATTCGGGGGGTACCCCCCTACGAGCAGTACTTC CAWIRGVPPYEQYF - 14 TRBD2 TRBJ2-7 TRBV30
TGTGCCAGCAGCAGCGACAGGGGGACTGAAGCTTTCTTT CASSSDRGTEAFF - 13 TRBD1 TRBJ1-1 TRBV5-6
TGTGCCAGCAGTTTGCGGGGGACAGGTAGACTAAACACCGGGGAGCTGTTTTTT CASSLRGTGRLNTGELFF - 18 - TRBJ2-2 TRBV27
TGCGCCAGCAGCCGTTTTGGACTAGCGGGGGCGCAAGAGACCCAGTACTTC CASSRFGLAGAQETQYF - 17 TRBD2 TRBJ2-5 TRBV5-1
TGTGCCAGCAGTATATACGGGAGGGTCAAAGAGACCCAGTACTTC CASSIYGRVKETQYF - 15 TRBD2 TRBJ2-5 TRBV28
TGTGCCAGCAGTCCAAGACAGGGGGCTGTCACTGAAGCTTTCTTT CASSPRQGAVTEAFF - 15 TRBD1 TRBJ1-1 TRBV6-5
TGTGCCAGCAGCCAAGGTGTAGCGGGCACAGATACGCAGTATTTT CASSQGVAGTDTQYF - 15 - TRBJ2-3 TRBV3-1/TRBV3-2
TGTGCCGCCACACAAGGGCCCCGGGACAGGGGTGATGAGCAGTTCTTC CAATQGPRDRGDEQFF - 16 TRBD1 TRBJ2-1 TRBV10-3
TGTGCCAGCATCCTTACTCCTCTGAGCTCCTACAATGAGCAGTTCTTC CASILTPLSSYNEQFF few 16 - TRBJ2-1 TRBV2
TGTGCCAGCAGCTTAAGGGTCAGCGCGGGGGGAAATAGCAATCAGCCCCAGCATTTT CASSLRVSAGGNSNQPQHF - 19 - TRBJ1-5 TRBV7-2
TGTGCCAGTAGTATTACCGGGGGGAGCTCCTACGAGCAGTACTTC CASSITGGSSYEQYF - 15 TRBD2 TRBJ2-7 TRBV19
TGTGCCACCAGTGATTCTCGACAGGTCACAGATACGCAGTATTTT CATSDSRQVTDTQYF - 15 - TRBJ2-3 TRBV24-1